This TCR beta chain was recovered during a study of OX40 agonist ivuxolimab in advanced cancers. In the study overall: Ivuxolimab, which targeted the costimulatory receptor OX40 (CD134), was an agonistic, fully human IgG2 monoclonal antibody. The paper reports the monotherapy dose-escalation portion (N of about 50 patients) of the phase I ivuxolimab trial. The point of sequencing TCRbeta in the periphery was to test whether ivuxolimab changed TCR sequence diversity and drove clonal T-cell expansion. Of the approximately 54 patients in dose escalation, about 19 had hepatocellular carcinoma, some 15 had melanoma, 9 had renal cell carcinoma and 9 had head and neck cancer. Intravenous ivuxolimab was administered to patients every 2 weeks at six dose levels: 0.01, 0.1, 0.3, 1.5, 3 and 10 mg/kg. Patients were allowed to have had prior anti-PD-1, anti-PD-L1 or anti-CTLA-4 therapy, and 40% of the dose-escalation patients had previously received checkpoint inhibitors. In the dose-escalation cohort, 70% to 85% of patients were male, and the mean age was about 55 years, with a range of 23 to 79. Partial responses occurred in three dose-escalation patients: two with cutaneous melanoma and one with hepatocellular carcinoma.

Results the study describes overall, beyond this receptor: Antigen specificity was not determined for the clonally expanded peripheral T cells. Low levels of normalized T-cell clonal expansion were also seen in some nonresponding patients. Clonal expansion of both CD4+ and CD8+ blood T cells was observed from baseline to week 6 at doses 0.1 to 3.0 mg/kg. Partial responders in the 0.1-3.0 mg/kg groups had among the lowest normalized peripheral clonal expansion, especially among CD8+ T cells. After ivuxolimab, more expanded clones were found on average in CD8+ T cells than in CD4+ T cells.

The CDR3, cysteine through phenylalanine, is 18 amino acids long. The read is trimmed to its CDR3 DNA, 54 bases read in frame from base 1. Germline trimming: 2 bases from V, 0 bases from J; junction bases outside gene matches: 11. The CDR1 and CDR2 encoded by the germline V gene are MGHRA and YSYEKL. Patients with autoimmune disease history or receiving systemic immunosuppression were excluded from the trial. Peripheral blood for TCR sequencing was collected from all dose cohorts at baseline, on cycle 4 day 1, and on cycle 7 day 1. The samples were drawn from a first-in-human, open-label, multicenter phase I dose-escalation trial of ivuxolimab. Adults with locally advanced or metastatic melanoma, renal cell, hepatocellular, or head and neck squamous cell carcinoma were enrolled in the trial. Before TCR sequencing, CD4+ T cells and CD8+ T cells from peripheral blood were sorted into separate populations.

To sequence the TCRbeta CDR3 region, genomic DNA was isolated from the sorted cells. The immunoSEQ Assay was used for sequencing of TCRbeta CDR3 regions. Not all clones reach the TCRdb copy of this immuneACCESS table, which keeps in-frame sequences only. Checked studies attribute under half of the gap to unresolved V genes and leave the rest unexplained. The sample table holds roughly 40,000 clones, of which roughly 90% were seen once. The ten largest make up around an eighth of the sample. With respect to this clone: Its cognate antigen has yet to be identified. Base qualities are not at hand, and no much larger clone is one base apart.

The sequence was obtained from an adult with an advanced solid tumor such as melanoma, head and neck, liver or kidney cancer. This specimen was CD4+ or CD8+ T cells sorted from blood, taken in a trial of the OX40 agonist ivuxolimab. The chain is made from TRBV4-1 and TRBJ2-3; 7 junctional bases match TRBD2. The CDR3 region reads CASSQWAGLRGSTDTQYF. The bases are TGCGCCAGCAGCCAATGGGCGGGTCTGCGGGGGAGCACAGATACGCAGTATTTT.